These T cell receptor beta chains were read from a single sample in a study of blood T cell repertoires in COVID-19. Here immunoSEQ multiplex PCR was the method, and the copy in TCRdb shows in-frame clones only, minus some. The table lists 150,000 or so clones, 85% to 90% of them singletons, with approximately 8.2% in the top ten. The sample consisted of peripheral blood. The receptors were gathered from a woman aged 60-75 years with acute or convalescent COVID-19. Both conserved end residues are part of each CDR3. A D gene is named only where the DNA matches it firmly. Some rows mark clone size as missing; the rest say once, few, many or name a class of expanded clone.

d_call j_call cdr3_length clone_size v_call cdr3_nt cdr3_aa
NA TRBJ1-1 14 NA TRBV7-9 TGTGCCAGCAGCCTACAGGGCCCGAACACTGAAGCTTTCTTT CASSLQGPNTEAFF
NA TRBJ2-2 13 NA TRBV29-1 TGCAGCGTTGAGGGGGGGAACACCGGGGAGCTGTTTTTT CSVEGGNTGELFF
NA TRBJ1-2 14 NA TRBV27 TGTGCCAGCAGTTTTAATGGGGGCATCTATGGCTACACCTTC CASSFNGGIYGYTF
NA TRBJ2-3 20 NA TRBV24-1 TGTGCCACCAGTGATCCCCCCGGATCTCGAGACTTGCGGCTCACAGATACGCAGTATTTT CATSDPPGSRDLRLTDTQYF
TRBD2 TRBJ2-3 18 NA TRBV15 TGTGCCACCAGCAGAGACCTTCTAGCGGGGGGCCGCACAGATACGCAGTATTTT CATSRDLLAGGRTDTQYF
NA TRBJ1-1 15 NA TRBV6-4 TGTGCCAGTTTTTTTCCGGGGTGGAGCCTGTTCGAAGCTTTCTTT CASFFPGWSLFEAFF
TRBD1 TRBJ1-5 15 NA TRBV6-5 TGTGCCAGCAGAAGACAGGGGTACGGCAATCAGCCCCAGCATTTT CASRRQGYGNQPQHF
NA TRBJ2-4 17 NA TRBV9 TGTGCCAGCAGCGTAGACCCCCAAACAGGGACCAAAAACATTCAGTACTTC CASSVDPQTGTKNIQYF
TRBD1 TRBJ1-1 13 NA TRBV7-3 TGTGCCAGCAGCCCGACAGGGGCCACTGAAGCTTTCTTT CASSPTGATEAFF
NA TRBJ1-3 12 NA TRBV29-1 TGCAGCGTTACAGGTTCTGGAAACACCATATATTTT CSVTGSGNTIYF
NA TRBJ2-1 16 NA TRBV7-2 TGTGCCAGCAGCTTAGCTAGCGGAAGCTCCTACAATGAGCAGTTCTTC CASSLASGSSYNEQFF
NA TRBJ1-1 15 NA TRBV7-2 TGTGCCAGCAGCTTTCGAGGTGATGTGAACACTGAAGCTTTCTTT CASSFRGDVNTEAFF
NA TRBJ1-1 17 NA TRBV14 TGTGCCAGCAGCCCCACTCGGGGGGCAGGGGCAAACACTGAAGCTTTCTTT CASSPTRGAGANTEAFF
TRBD1 TRBJ2-3 15 NA TRBV4-1 TGCGCCAGCAGCCAAGATCGAGGGGGCGGAGATACGCAGTATTTT CASSQDRGGGDTQYF
NA TRBJ1-1 14 once TRBV18 TGTGCCAGCTCACCGAGGGCTTCGGGCACTGAAGCTTTCTTT CASSPRASGTEAFF
NA TRBJ2-7 14 NA TRBV28 TGTGCCAGCAGTTTTCCGGGGTACCCCTACGAGCAGTACTTC CASSFPGYPYEQYF
NA TRBJ1-1 14 few TRBV18 TGTGCCAGCTCACCATCCACAGGGACGCCTGAAGCTTTCTTT CASSPSTGTPEAFF
NA TRBJ1-1 12 NA TRBV5-6 TGTGCCAGCACGCGCGGGGGCACTGAAGCTTTCTTT CASTRGGTEAFF
TRBD1 TRBJ1-1 13 NA TRBV7-3 TGTGCCAGCAGCCAGGGGGGTAACACTGAAGCTTTCTTT CASSQGGNTEAFF
NA TRBJ1-3 20 once TRBV4-3 TGCGCCAGCAGCCAAGATAGTCCTGGTTCGGCGGGGGGGCTTGGAAACACCATATATTTT CASSQDSPGSAGGLGNTIYF
TRBD1 TRBJ2-3 14 NA TRBV5-4 TGTGCCAGCAGCTACGGACAGGGGACAGATACGCAGTATTTT CASSYGQGTDTQYF
NA TRBJ2-1 16 NA TRBV7-9 TGTGCCAGCAGCTTAGGTCGGGGAACACCCGTAGGAGAGCAGTTCTTC CASSLGRGTPVGEQFF
NA TRBJ1-3 17 NA TRBV24-1 TGTGCCACCAGTGGAAGGAACCCCCAGGGATCTGGAAACACCATATATTTT CATSGRNPQGSGNTIYF
TRBD2 TRBJ2-7 18 once TRBV11-3 TGTGCCAGCAGCTTAGACCGGACTAGCGGGGGGTACGCCTACGAGCAGTACTTC CASSLDRTSGGYAYEQYF
NA TRBJ2-1 11 NA TRBV30 TGTGCTACAGGGAGTCAATATGAGCAGTTCTTC CATGSQYEQFF
NA TRBJ2-2 15 few TRBV2 TGTGCCAGCAGTGAAACAGGGAAGGGAACCGGGGAGCTGTTTTTT CASSETGKGTGELFF
TRBD1 TRBJ2-5 18 NA TRBV15 TGTGCCACCAGCAGGCGGAGGAGGTTACAGGGGGATGCAGAGACCCAGTACTTC CATSRRRRLQGDAETQYF
TRBD1 TRBJ1-6 17 NA TRBV5-1 TGCGCCAGCAGCTATAATATAGGACAGGGGACCTCCTCTCCCCTCCACTTT CASSYNIGQGTSSPLHF
TRBD1 TRBJ2-7 17 once TRBV2 TGTGCCAGCAGTGTCCCTTCCCGGACAGGGGTTTCCTACGAGCAGTACTTC CASSVPSRTGVSYEQYF
NA TRBJ2-2 16 NA TRBV18 TGTGCCAGCTCACCACCGACTGGGGGCGGGACCGGGGAGCTGTTTTTT CASSPPTGGGTGELFF
TRBD1 TRBJ1-2 16 NA TRBV7-9 TGTGCCAGCAGCCGCTCCCGGGACAGGGGATCCTATGGCTACACCTTC CASSRSRDRGSYGYTF
TRBD1 TRBJ1-4 16 NA TRBV7-8 TGTGCCAGCAGCTTAAGGACAGGGTGGACTAATGAAAAACTGTTTTTT CASSLRTGWTNEKLFF
TRBD2 TRBJ2-5 16 NA TRBV4-2 TGTGCCAGCAGCCCCCCGACTACTAGCGGGGGGCGGGTCCAGTACTTC CASSPPTTSGGRVQYF
NA TRBJ2-5 18 few TRBV5-1 TGCGCCAGCAGCCGGCTCTATAACCCTCAGGGCTCCTGGGAGACCCAGTACTTC CASSRLYNPQGSWETQYF
NA TRBJ1-5 13 NA TRBV6-6 TGTGCCAGCAGAATCGACACAAATCAGCCCCAGCATTTT CASRIDTNQPQHF
NA TRBJ2-7 14 NA TRBV5-8 TGTGCCAGCGGTGTGCTCCCGCGCTTGGAGGAGCAGTACTTC CASGVLPRLEEQYF
NA TRBJ2-7 16 NA TRBV28 TGTGCCAGCAGGCCCTTGAAACAGGGGGGGACCTACGAGCAGTACTTC CASRPLKQGGTYEQYF
TRBD1 TRBJ1-1 15 NA TRBV2 TGTGCCAGCAGCCTCTCAGGGGGCCCGAACACTGAAGCTTTCTTT CASSLSGGPNTEAFF
NA TRBJ2-3 14 once TRBV11-3 TGTGCCAGCAGCTTAGACAGGGGCACAGATACGCAGTATTTT CASSLDRGTDTQYF
TRBD1 TRBJ2-5 14 once TRBV11-3 TGTGCCAGCAGCCGCGACAGGGCCCAAGAGACCCAGTACTTC CASSRDRAQETQYF
NA TRBJ2-7 12 NA TRBV30 TGTGCCTGGGACATGGGGACTTACGAGCAGTACTTC CAWDMGTYEQYF
NA TRBJ2-3 17 NA TRBV21-1 TGTGCCAGCAGCAAAGGAGTAGCGGGGGGGCAGGCAGATACGCAGTATTTT CASSKGVAGGQADTQYF
NA TRBJ1-4 12 NA TRBV5-4 TGTGCCAGCAGCTTCCGACAGGAAAAACTGTTTTTT CASSFRQEKLFF
NA TRBJ1-2 14 NA TRBV5-4 TGTGCCAGCAGCCCGGGGGGCAGGGTCTATGGCTACACCTTC CASSPGGRVYGYTF
TRBD1 TRBJ1-4 14 NA TRBV28 TGTGCCAGCTACCCGGGACAGGATAATGAAAAACTGTTTTTT CASYPGQDNEKLFF
TRBD1 TRBJ2-7 16 NA TRBV9 TGTGCCAGCAGCGTGGGCCCCGGGACAGGTGACCACGAGCAGTACTTC CASSVGPGTGDHEQYF
TRBD1 TRBJ1-4 18 NA TRBV6-2/TRBV6-3 TGTGCCAGCAGTTATTCCCGGAGCGACAGGGGTGGAAGGGAAAAACTGTTTTTT CASSYSRSDRGGREKLFF
TRBD2 TRBJ2-3 15 NA TRBV7-8 TGTGCCAGCAGTCTTAGCGGGGGATACACAGATACGCAGTATTTT CASSLSGGYTDTQYF
NA TRBJ1-3 15 NA TRBV7-8 TGTGCCAGCAGCCTAGCTAGGGGGGGTGGAAACACCATATATTTT CASSLARGGGNTIYF
NA TRBJ2-1 15 NA TRBV6-2/TRBV6-3 TGTGCCAGCAGTTACTCGGGGGACTTATACAATGAGCAGTTCTTC CASSYSGDLYNEQFF
NA TRBJ2-7 17 NA TRBV21-1 TGTGCCAGCAGCAAGGGGCCAGGGAACCCCCTCCAATACGAGCAGTACTTC CASSKGPGNPLQYEQYF
TRBD1 TRBJ1-1 14 NA TRBV9 TGTGCCAGCACTAGGGACAGGGGGAACACTGAAGCTTTCTTT CASTRDRGNTEAFF
TRBD2 TRBJ2-1 15 NA TRBV11-2 TGTGCCAGCAGCTTAGGACTAGCGGGGATCGAGGAGCAGTTCTTC CASSLGLAGIEEQFF
TRBD2 TRBJ2-2 18 few TRBV6-1 TGTGCCAGCAGTGACGGGACTAGCGGGGGAACAAAGGCCGGGGAGCTGTTTTTT CASSDGTSGGTKAGELFF
TRBD2 TRBJ2-7 15 NA TRBV9 TGTGCCAGCAGCGACGGGACTAGTGGTTCCTACGAGCAGTACTTC CASSDGTSGSYEQYF
NA TRBJ1-6 12 NA TRBV12-3/TRBV12-4 TGTGCCAGCAGTTTTTCAGGTTCACCCCTCCACTTT CASSFSGSPLHF
NA TRBJ2-3 15 NA TRBV11-3 TGTGCCAGCAGCTCCCGGAGCCGTAGCACAGATACGCAGTATTTT CASSSRSRSTDTQYF
TRBD1 TRBJ1-2 13 NA TRBV5-6 TGTGCCAGCAGCTTTCCCGGGACAGGGCCGGTCACCTTC CASSFPGTGPVTF
TRBD2 TRBJ2-3 15 NA TRBV9 TGTGCCAGCAGCCCGGGGACTATTACCACAGATACGCAGTATTTT CASSPGTITTDTQYF
TRBD1 TRBJ2-7 13 NA TRBV4-3 TGCGCCAGCAGCCAAGACAGGGGGTACGAGCAGTACTTC CASSQDRGYEQYF